Sequencing of this TCR beta chain was carried out in a study of T cells expressing NK-cell markers. Whole-study context: Eight donors were sequenced, seven testing HCMV-seropositive and one testing seronegative.

5'RACE template switching with UMIs generated TCR beta cDNA. TCRdb reprocessed the 5' RACE reads, with one entry per CDR3 protein and no DNA. The table gives about 450,000 distinct CDR3 sequences; the top ten clones make up 7.3% of it. This CDR3 has 16 residues. Per germline, CDR1 MNHEY and CDR2 SVGAGI. The receptor was isolated from a woman aged 18 to 75 in good health. What was sequenced was blood T cells: a sorted CD56 or NKG2C T cell subset, CD4+ or CD8+ T cells, or bulk PBMC T cells (not recorded which). The chain employs TRBV6-5 and TRBJ2-5; TCRdb names TRBD1, which stays unverified in the absence of DNA. The chain's CDR3 is CASSSSQGQGAETQYF.